Sequencing of this T cell receptor beta chain was carried out in a study of a mutant IDH1 vaccine in newly diagnosed glioma. Overall study: Patients' prior therapy spanned radiotherapy, temozolomide, or both; most underwent both.

Indicated time point: week 5, during vaccination. The content of each vaccine dose was 300 ug of mutant IDH1 20-mer peptide, and topical imiquimod accompanied it. The CDR3 sequence is 14 residues long. Trimming removed 6 bases from V and 3 bases from J, with 12 bases in between. Germline CDR1 is LNHDA and CDR2 is SQIVND (reference sequence). Regarding the study as a whole: Seemingly, pseudoprogression had no relation to changes in the top peripheral T cell clonotypes.

A note on this clone: The antigen is undetermined.

The table came from immunoSEQ multiplex PCR; TCRdb's copy has only in-frame clones and leaves some out. Among about 40,000 clones, roughly 92% were seen once, and the ten largest hold over 2.5%. The receptor's source is a man in his fifties with glioma. This chain links TRBV19 with TRBJ1-5; TRBD1 is a possible D gene (6 bases). The material sequenced was PBMCs, taken from a glioma patient whose treatment included an IDH1 peptide vaccine. CDR3 sequence reads: CASSPWTVNQPQHF. DNA for the CDR3: TGTGCCAGTAGCCCCTGGACAGTCAATCAGCCCCAGCATTTT. The whole variable domain, remainder taken from reference TRBV19 and TRBJ1-5, is DGGITQSPKYLFRKEGQNVTLSCEQNLNHDAMYWYRQDPGQGLRLIYYSQIVNDFQKGDIAEGYSVSREKKESFPLTVTSAQKNPTAFYLCASSPWTVNQPQHFGDGTRLSIL.